The 16 T cell receptor beta chains below were found in one sample sequenced in a study of shared clonotypes between healthy human individuals. Terminally differentiated effector memory CD45RA+ cells were excluded by CCR7 positive selection of CD45RO-negative cells. Method: immunoSEQ multiplex PCR; TCRdb's copy keeps in-frame clones and lacks some. The sample has about 2,100,000 clones; roughly 91% are singletons. Sequencing was done on a sample of naive CD8+ T cells from PBMCs. These receptors came from a man in his late teens or twenties in good health. Some clones in this sample may be carry-over from other donors' samples.

The V gene is TRBV9, the J gene TRBJ1-2, with D unresolved. The germline gives CDR1 SGDLS, CDR2 YYNGEE. This CDR3 has 13 amino acids. The V gene lost 0 bases and the J gene lost 4 bases, with 7 bases spanning the gap. CDR3 loop: CASSVGESYGYTF. The CDR3 bases are TGTGCCAGCAGCGTAGGCGAATCCTATGGCTACACCTTC.

The V and J genes are TRBV7-9 and TRBJ2-1, with D tentatively TRBD2 (5 bases). The germline V and J ends were trimmed by 4 bases and 10 bases, with 17 bases remaining between them. There are 14 residues in the CDR3. Germline V lookup: CDR1 SEHNR, CDR2 FQNEAQ (reference sequence). The CDR3 bases are TGTGCCAGCAGCTGGGCCCCACTAGGCCCGGAGCAGTTCTTC. Translated, it gives CASSWAPLGPEQFF.

The chain combines TRBV6-1 with TRBJ2-3; TRBD2 agrees at 13 bases. Trimming cost V 6 bases and J 0 bases; bases outside gene matches: 9. Germline assignment: CDR1 MNHNS and CDR2 SASEGT. This CDR3 is 18 amino acids long. For the CDR3, the DNA is TGTGCCAGCAGGGAAAGACTAGCGGGAGGATCTAGCACAGATACGCAGTATTTT. Translated: CASRERLAGGSSTDTQYF.

The CDR3 region is CASSRGSTEAFF. The CDR3 bases are TGTGCCAGCAGCAGGGGGTCCACTGAAGCTTTCTTT. This chain uses TRBV9 with TRBJ1-1, with D maybe TRBD1 (6 bases). The germline gives CDR1 SGDLS, CDR2 YYNGEE. The CDR3 is 12 residues long. Trimming stripped 4 bases from V and 4 bases from J, with 8 bases between.

The chain joins TRBV28 to TRBJ1-2; D is ambiguous. Trimming pared 5 bases from V and 6 bases from J, leaving 25 bases between. Germline lookup yields CDR1 MDHEN and CDR2 SYDVKM. The CDR3 consists of 17 residues. CDR3 residues: CASSIKTTVLWPNGYTF. Written as DNA, the CDR3 is TGTGCCAGCAGTATCAAAACCACAGTCTTATGGCCGAATGGCTACACCTTC.

The chain carries TRBV5-1 and TRBJ2-4, with 10 bases that match TRBD1. This CDR3 region has 18 residues. CDR1 is SGHRS, CDR2 YFSETQ, per germline. Trimming cost V 4 bases and J 7 bases; bases outside gene matches: 17. The CDR3 loop reads CASSAKPGQGRVGNIQYF. CDR3 in DNA: TGCGCCAGCAGCGCAAAACCGGGACAGGGGAGAGTAGGGAACATTCAGTACTTC.

V and J are TRBV27 and TRBJ2-7; possibly TRBD1 for D (5 bases). The CDR3 consists of 14 residues. The germline gives CDR1 MNHEY, CDR2 SMNVEV (reference sequence). Trimming cost V 5 bases and J 4 bases, with 15 bases left between them. DNA for the CDR3: TGTGCCAGCAGTCCCAGGGTTTTTGGGTACGAGCAGTACTTC. Amino acid sequence: CASSPRVFGYEQYF.

V gene TRBV7-9 combines with J gene TRBJ1-4, with D hard to call. The V gene's germline CDR1 is SEHNR and CDR2 FQNEAQ (reference sequence). Trimming removed 6 bases from V and 5 bases from J, with 7 bases in between. This CDR3 comprises 12 residues. In DNA, the CDR3 is TGTGCCAGCAGGACGGCAAATGAAAAACTGTTTTTT. Translated: CASRTANEKLFF.

This chain connects TRBV7-9 to TRBJ2-7; tentatively, D is TRBD1 (5 bases). Germline V gene lookup returns CDR1 SEHNR and CDR2 FQNEAQ (reference sequence). The CDR3 is 15 amino acids. V lost 5 bases and J lost 3, with 17 bases in between. The CDR3 protein is CASSPRVQGYYEQYF. The CDR3 DNA follows: TGTGCCAGCAGCCCCAGGGTCCAGGGATACTACGAGCAGTACTTC.

The chain carries TRBV7-9 and TRBJ2-1; a possible D gene is TRBD2 (5 bases). Trimming took 2 bases from V and 6 from J, leaving 11 bases between them. Germline loops: CDR1 SEHNR, CDR2 FQNEAQ (reference sequence). The CDR3 covers 14 residues. The CDR3 region is CASSLRRDRNEQFF. The CDR3 coding sequence is TGTGCCAGCAGCTTACGTCGGGATCGCAATGAGCAGTTCTTC.

CDR3 DNA: TGTGCCAGCAGTGGTTGGGAGTTCTCCTACGAGCAGTACTTC. Its protein is CASSGWEFSYEQYF. V is TRBV6-5 and J is TRBJ2-5, with D perhaps TRBD2 (5 bases). The end of the DNA fits TRBJ2-7 better, so the J call may be wrong. The CDR3 has 14 residues. Per the germline V gene, CDR1 is MNHEY and CDR2 is SVGAGI.

V and J are TRBV4-3 and TRBJ2-5, with TRBD2 matching over 7 bases. The CDR3 is made up of 15 amino acids. The germline CDR1 and CDR2 sequences are LGHNA and YSLEER. With 0 bases clipped from V and 2 bases from J, the junction kept 3 bases outside the gene matches. The CDR3 bases are TGCGCCAGCAGCCAAGATCGGACTAGGCAAGAGACCCAGTACTTC. It specifies CASSQDRTRQETQYF.

This clone was observed once. The gene calls are TRBV29-1 and TRBJ2-2, with D possibly matching TRBD2 (6 bases). This CDR3 has 17 residues. V was cut by 0 bases and J by 6 bases, with 20 bases left in between. Germline assignment: CDR1 SQVTM and CDR2 ANQGSEA. The CDR3, as DNA: TGCAGCGTTGAAGAAATGCCAAGTCGCGGGGCCCCCGGGGAGCTGTTTTTT. Protein sequence: CSVEEMPSRGAPGELFF.

V and J are TRBV27 and TRBJ1-2, with TRBD1 matching over 7 bases. The J segment lost 3 bases and the V segment lost 4 bases, leaving 8 bases of the junction unmatched. Looked up from germline, CDR1 is MNHEY and CDR2 is SMNVEV (reference sequence). The CDR3 length is 15 residues. The CDR3 loop reads CASSSLQGQYYGYTF. The DNA of the CDR3 is TGTGCCAGCAGTTCATTACAGGGGCAATACTATGGCTACACCTTC.

V and J are TRBV27 and TRBJ2-1; D may be TRBD2 (5 bases). The CDR3 is made up of 14 amino acids. Between the trimmed V and J ends, which lost 2 bases and 9 bases, there was a span of 14 bases. Per germline, CDR1 MNHEY and CDR2 SMNVEV (reference sequence). The CDR3 loop is CASSLIYGVSEQFF. Written as DNA, the CDR3 is TGTGCCAGCAGTTTAATTTACGGGGTTTCTGAGCAGTTCTTC.

The J gene is TRBJ1-5, the V gene TRBV30; possibly TRBD1 for D (5 bases). This CDR3 has 14 amino acids. CDR1 and CDR2 from the germline V gene are GTSNPN and SVGIG (reference sequence). The V and J ends lost 0 bases and 10 bases respectively, with 16 bases between them. The CDR3 here is CAWSVRLGTFPQHF. The CDR3 bases are TGTGCCTGGAGTGTCAGGTTAGGGACTTTCCCCCAGCATTTT.